The following is a TCR beta chain sequence with its context. No patient escaped relapse after autologous stem cell transplantation, and brentuximab vedotin exposure varied. Some clones are missing from TCRdb's copy, which holds only in-frame ones; the method was immunoSEQ multiplex PCR. The sample includes some 64,000 clones, 80% to 90% of them seen just once. The data belong to a study of PD-1 blockade in classical Hodgkin lymphoma. The V and J ends lost 2 bases and 0 bases respectively, with 8 bases between them. The CDR3 is made up of 15 amino acids. Germline loops: CDR1 SNHLY, CDR2 FYNNEI. This TCR derives from a human donor with classical Hodgkin lymphoma. The chain joins TRBV2 to TRBJ1-3; D unresolved. The material was peripheral blood mononuclear cells (PBMCs), obtained at baseline. CDR3 residues: CASSETRTSGNTIYF. CDR3 DNA sequence: TGTGCCAGCAGTGAAACTCGGACCTCTGGAAACACCATATATTTT. The full variable domain, completed using reference TRBV2 and TRBJ1-3, is EPEVTQTPSHQVTQMGQEVILRCVPISNHLYFYWYRQILGQKVEFLVSFYNNEISEKSEIFDDQFSVERPDGSNFTLKIRSTKLEDSAMYFCASSETRTSGNTIYFGEGSWLTVV.